The 3 T cell receptor beta chains below come from one sample, sequenced in a study of shared clonotypes between healthy human individuals. TCRdb's copy holds only in-frame clones and misses some; the assay was immunoSEQ multiplex PCR. The sample holds some 2 million clones, about 95% seen once. Selected positively for CCR7 and CD45RO-negative, naive CD8 cells excluded terminally differentiated effector memory CD45RA+ cells. Sequenced material: naive CD8+ T cells sorted from blood. These receptors were obtained from a man between 18 and 35 years old in good health.

This clone showed up just a few times. In DNA, the CDR3 is TGTGCCAGCAGCGCCGGGACAGAGCTGAATCAGCCCCAGCATTTT. Protein product: CASSAGTELNQPQHF. The genes are TRBV6-1 and TRBJ1-5, with 7 bases aligning to TRBD1. This CDR3 is built from 15 residues. Germline V lookup: CDR1 MNHNS, CDR2 SASEGT. V lost 6 bases, J lost 4 bases, and 9 bases stayed unmatched.

This rearrangement joins TRBV9 to TRBJ2-2; D might be TRBD1 (5 bases). CDR1 SGDLS and CDR2 YYNGEE come from the germline V gene. The CDR3 has 16 residues. With 0 bases removed from V and 5 bases from J, the gap between germline ends came to 14 bases. CDR3 sequence: CASSVAGADGTGELFF. In DNA, the CDR3 is TGTGCCAGCAGCGTAGCTGGGGCGGATGGGACCGGGGAGCTGTTTTTT.

This chain uses TRBV5-6 with TRBJ1-5; no definite D call. The CDR3 runs to 15 residues. The germline V gene has CDR1 SGHDT and CDR2 YYEEEE. V lost 2 bases and J 7 bases, leaving 16 bases between the germline ends. The CDR3 protein is CASSFSGSLGQPQHF. The CDR3 DNA follows: TGTGCCAGCAGCTTCTCCGGGTCGTTGGGGCAGCCCCAGCATTTT.